The present entry profiles one TCR beta chain with its context. The antigen is unknown. The sample has other DNA sequences that encode this CDR3 too. Libraries were prepared by immunoSEQ multiplex PCR; TCRdb keeps only in-frame clonotypes and omits some of them. The data contain roughly 160,000 clones, over 75% of them seen just once; the ten biggest clones take up 4% to 5.5%. Recipients boosted at about 4 weeks or about 12 weeks are pooled. The data are from a study of T cell responses to AZD1222 COVID-19 vaccine. Study observations and caveats: Mapped onto spike, vaccine-associated CD4 TCRs spanned it and were dominant at 160-218 and 743-854. White British people made up most donors, females outnumbered males, and clonal diversity was possibly underestimated. Baseline seropositivity occurred in only six AZD1222 recipients.

Germline loops: CDR1 SGHNT, CDR2 YENEEA. The CDR3 has 13 amino acids. The V and J ends lost 5 bases and 3 bases, in that order; junction bases with no gene match: 3. The source was peripheral blood, collected 28 days after the second AZD1222 dose. The chain carries TRBV11-3 and TRBJ1-1; 7 nucleotides agree with TRBD1. The TCR sequence derives from an adult who received the AZD1222 COVID-19 vaccine. CDR3 DNA: TGTGCCAGCAGCCTGGGGACAGACACTGAAGCTTTCTTT. It is translated as CASSLGTDTEAFF.